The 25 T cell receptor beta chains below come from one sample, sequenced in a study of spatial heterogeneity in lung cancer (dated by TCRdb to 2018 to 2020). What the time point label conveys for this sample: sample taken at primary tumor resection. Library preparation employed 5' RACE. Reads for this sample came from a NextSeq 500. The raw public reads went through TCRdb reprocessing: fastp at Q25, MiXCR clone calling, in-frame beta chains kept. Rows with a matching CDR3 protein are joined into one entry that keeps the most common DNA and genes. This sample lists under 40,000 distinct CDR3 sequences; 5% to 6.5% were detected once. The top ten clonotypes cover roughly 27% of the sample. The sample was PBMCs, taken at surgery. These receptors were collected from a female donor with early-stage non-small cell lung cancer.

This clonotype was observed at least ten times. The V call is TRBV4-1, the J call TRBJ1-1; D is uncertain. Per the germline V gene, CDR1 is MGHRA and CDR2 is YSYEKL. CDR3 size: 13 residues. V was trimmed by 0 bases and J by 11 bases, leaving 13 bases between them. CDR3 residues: CASSQDQSVVAFF. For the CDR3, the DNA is TGCGCCAGCAGCCAAGATCAGTCGGTAGTCGCTTTCTTT.

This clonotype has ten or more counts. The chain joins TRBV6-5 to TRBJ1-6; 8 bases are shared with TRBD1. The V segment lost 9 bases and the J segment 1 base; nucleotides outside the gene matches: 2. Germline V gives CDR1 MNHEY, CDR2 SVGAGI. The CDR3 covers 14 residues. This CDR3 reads CASRQGSYNSPLHF. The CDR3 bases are TGTGCCAGTCGACAGGGGTCCTATAATTCACCCCTCCACTTT.

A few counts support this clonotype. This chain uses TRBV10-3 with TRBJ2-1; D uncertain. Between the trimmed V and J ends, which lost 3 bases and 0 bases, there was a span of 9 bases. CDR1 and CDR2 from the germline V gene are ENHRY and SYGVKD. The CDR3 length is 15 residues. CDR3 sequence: CAISDSASSYNEQFF. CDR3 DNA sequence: TGTGCCATCAGTGACAGCGCTTCCTCCTACAATGAGCAGTTCTTC.

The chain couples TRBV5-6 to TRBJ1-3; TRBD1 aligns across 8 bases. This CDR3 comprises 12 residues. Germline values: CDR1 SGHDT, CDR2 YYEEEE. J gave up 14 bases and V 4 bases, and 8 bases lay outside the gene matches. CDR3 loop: CASSPRQGPLYF. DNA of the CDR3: TGTGCCAGCAGCCCACGACAGGGGCCATTATATTTT. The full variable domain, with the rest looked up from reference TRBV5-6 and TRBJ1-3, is DAGVTQSPTHLIKTRGQQVTLRCSPKSGHDTVSWYQQALGQGPQFIFQYYEEEERQRGNFPDRFSGHQFPNYSSELNVNALLLGDSALYLCASSPRQGPLYFGEGSWLTVV.

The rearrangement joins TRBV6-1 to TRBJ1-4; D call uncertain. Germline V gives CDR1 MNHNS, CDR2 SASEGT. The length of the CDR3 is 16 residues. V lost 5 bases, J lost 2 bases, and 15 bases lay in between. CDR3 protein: CASSPSIRATNEKLFF. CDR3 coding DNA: TGTGCCAGCAGTCCTTCCATCCGGGCGACTAATGAAAAACTGTTTTTT.

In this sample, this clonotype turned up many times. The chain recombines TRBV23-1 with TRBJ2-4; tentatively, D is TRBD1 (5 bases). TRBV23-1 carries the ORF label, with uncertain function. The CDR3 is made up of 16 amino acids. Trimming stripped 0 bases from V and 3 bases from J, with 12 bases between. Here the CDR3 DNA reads TGCGCCAGCAGTCAATCGATGGACAACCGCAAAAACATTCAGTACTTC. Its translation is CASSQSMDNRKNIQYF.

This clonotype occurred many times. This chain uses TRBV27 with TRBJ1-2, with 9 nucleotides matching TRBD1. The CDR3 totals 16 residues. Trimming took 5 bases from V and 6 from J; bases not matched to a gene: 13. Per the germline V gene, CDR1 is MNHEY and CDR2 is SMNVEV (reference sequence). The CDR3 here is CASSLYRRDRENGYTF. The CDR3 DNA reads TGTGCCAGCAGTCTATATCGCCGGGACAGGGAAAATGGCTACACCTTC.

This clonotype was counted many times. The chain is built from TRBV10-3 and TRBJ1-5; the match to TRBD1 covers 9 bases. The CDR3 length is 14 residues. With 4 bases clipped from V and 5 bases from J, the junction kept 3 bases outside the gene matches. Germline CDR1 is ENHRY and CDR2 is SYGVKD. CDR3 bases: TGTGCCATCAGTGCTGGGACAGGGTATCAGCCCCAGCATTTT. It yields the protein CAISAGTGYQPQHF.

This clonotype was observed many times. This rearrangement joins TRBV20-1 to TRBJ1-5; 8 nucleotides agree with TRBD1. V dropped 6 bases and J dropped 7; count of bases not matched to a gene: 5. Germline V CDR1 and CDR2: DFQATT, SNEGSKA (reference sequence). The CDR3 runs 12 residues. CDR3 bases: TGCAGTGCCAAACAGGGGGGCCAGCCCCAGCATTTT. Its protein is CSAKQGGQPQHF.

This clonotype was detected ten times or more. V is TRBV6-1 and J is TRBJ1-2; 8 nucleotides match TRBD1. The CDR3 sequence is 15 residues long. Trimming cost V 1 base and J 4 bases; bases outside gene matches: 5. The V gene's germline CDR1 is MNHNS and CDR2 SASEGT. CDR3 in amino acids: CASSEDDRGGYGYTF. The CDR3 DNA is TGTGCCAGCAGTGAAGACGACAGGGGCGGCTATGGCTACACCTTC.

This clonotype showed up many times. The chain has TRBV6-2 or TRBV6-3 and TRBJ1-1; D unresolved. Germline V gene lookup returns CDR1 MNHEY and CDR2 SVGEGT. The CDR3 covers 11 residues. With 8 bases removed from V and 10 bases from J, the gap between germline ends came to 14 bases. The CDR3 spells CASSSQVTAFF. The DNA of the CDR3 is TGTGCCAGCTCCTCTCAGGTAACAGCTTTCTTT.

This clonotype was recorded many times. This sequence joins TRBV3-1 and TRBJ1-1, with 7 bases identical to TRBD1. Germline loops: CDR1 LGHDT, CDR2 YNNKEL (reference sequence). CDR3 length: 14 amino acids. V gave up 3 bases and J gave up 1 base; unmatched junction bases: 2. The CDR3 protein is CASSQGDRNTEAFF. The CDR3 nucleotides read TGTGCCAGCAGCCAGGGGGACAGGAACACTGAAGCTTTCTTT.

This CDR3 reads CASSQGAGGGYTF. The CDR3 DNA is TGTGCCAGCAGCCAGGGGGCAGGCGGTGGCTACACCTTC. This chain uses TRBV5-6 with TRBJ1-2; 8 bases fit TRBD1. This CDR3 contains 13 residues. J was trimmed by 7 bases and V by 4 bases; bases with no gene match: 6. From germline, CDR1 is SGHDT and CDR2 YYEEEE. Based on the CDR3 plus reference TRBV5-6 and TRBJ1-2, the full variable domain is DAGVTQSPTHLIKTRGQQVTLRCSPKSGHDTVSWYQQALGQGPQFIFQYYEEEERQRGNFPDRFSGHQFPNYSSELNVNALLLGDSALYLCASSQGAGGGYTFGSGTRLTVV.

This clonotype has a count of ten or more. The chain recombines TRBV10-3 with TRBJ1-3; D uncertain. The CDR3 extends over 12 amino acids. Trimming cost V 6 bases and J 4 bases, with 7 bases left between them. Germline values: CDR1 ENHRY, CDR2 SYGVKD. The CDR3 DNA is TGTGCCATCAGCATACAGGGAAACACCATATATTTT. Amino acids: CAISIQGNTIYF.

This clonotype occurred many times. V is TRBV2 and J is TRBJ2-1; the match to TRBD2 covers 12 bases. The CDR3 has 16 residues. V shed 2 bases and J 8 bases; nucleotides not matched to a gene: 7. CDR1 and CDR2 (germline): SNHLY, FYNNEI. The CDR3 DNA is TGTGCCAGCAGTGAAATCCTAGCGGGGGGGCCGCATGAGCAGTTCTTC. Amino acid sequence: CASSEILAGGPHEQFF.

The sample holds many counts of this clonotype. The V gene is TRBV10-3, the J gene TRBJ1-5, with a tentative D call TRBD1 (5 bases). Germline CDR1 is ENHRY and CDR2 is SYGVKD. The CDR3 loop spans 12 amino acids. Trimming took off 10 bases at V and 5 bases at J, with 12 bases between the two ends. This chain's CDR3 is CASSLRDQPQHF. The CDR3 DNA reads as TGTGCCAGCTCTCTCAGGGATCAGCCCCAGCATTTT.

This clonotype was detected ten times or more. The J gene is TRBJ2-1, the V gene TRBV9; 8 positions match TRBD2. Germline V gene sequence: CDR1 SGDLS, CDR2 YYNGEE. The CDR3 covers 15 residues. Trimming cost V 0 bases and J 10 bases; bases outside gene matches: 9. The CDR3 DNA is TGTGCCAGCAGCGTAGGTGCTGGGCGCGGGGGGGAGCAGTTCTTC. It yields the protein CASSVGAGRGGEQFF. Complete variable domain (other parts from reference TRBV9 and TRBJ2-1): DSGVTQTPKHLITATGQRVTLRCSPRSGDLSVYWYQQSLDQGLQFLIQYYNGEERAKGNILERFSAQQFPDLHSELNLSSLELGDSALYFCASSVGAGRGGEQFFGPGTRLTVL.

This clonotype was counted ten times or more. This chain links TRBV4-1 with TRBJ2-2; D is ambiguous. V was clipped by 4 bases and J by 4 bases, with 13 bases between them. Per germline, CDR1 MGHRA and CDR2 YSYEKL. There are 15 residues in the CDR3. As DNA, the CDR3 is TGCGCCAGCAGCCGAATGTCAGGCGGCACCGGGGAGCTGTTTTTT. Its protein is CASSRMSGGTGELFF.

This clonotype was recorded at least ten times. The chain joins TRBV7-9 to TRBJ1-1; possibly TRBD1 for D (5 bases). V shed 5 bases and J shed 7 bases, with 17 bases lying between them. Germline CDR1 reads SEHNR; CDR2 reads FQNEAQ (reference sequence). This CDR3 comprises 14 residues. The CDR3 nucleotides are TGTGCCAGCAGCCCTGCGTCGTGGGGGGGTGAAGCTTTCTTT. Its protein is CASSPASWGGEAFF.

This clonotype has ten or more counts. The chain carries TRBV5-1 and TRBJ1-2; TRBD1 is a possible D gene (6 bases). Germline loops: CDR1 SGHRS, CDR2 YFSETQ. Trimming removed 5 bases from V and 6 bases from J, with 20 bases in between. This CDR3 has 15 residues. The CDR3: CASSSPDGGTHGYTF. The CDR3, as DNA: TGCGCCAGCAGTTCCCCCGACGGAGGGACACATGGCTACACCTTC.

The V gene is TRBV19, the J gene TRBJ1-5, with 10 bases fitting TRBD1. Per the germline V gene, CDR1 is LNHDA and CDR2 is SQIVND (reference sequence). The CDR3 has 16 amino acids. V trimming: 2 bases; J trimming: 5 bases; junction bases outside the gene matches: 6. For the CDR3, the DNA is TGTGCCAGTAGTATATGGGGACAGGGGAGGCATCAGCCCCAGCATTTT. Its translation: CASSIWGQGRHQPQHF.

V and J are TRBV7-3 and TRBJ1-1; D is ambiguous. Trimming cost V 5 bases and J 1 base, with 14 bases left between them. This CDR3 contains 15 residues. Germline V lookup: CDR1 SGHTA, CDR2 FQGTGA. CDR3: CASSAKPGGNTEAFF. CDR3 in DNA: TGTGCCAGCAGCGCCAAGCCAGGCGGGAACACTGAAGCTTTCTTT. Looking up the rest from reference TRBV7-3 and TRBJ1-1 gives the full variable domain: GAGVSQTPSNKVTEKGKYVELRCDPISGHTALYWYRQSLGQGPEFLIYFQGTGAADDSGLPNDRFFAVRPEGSVSTLKIQRTERGDSAVYLCASSAKPGGNTEAFFGQGTRLTVV.

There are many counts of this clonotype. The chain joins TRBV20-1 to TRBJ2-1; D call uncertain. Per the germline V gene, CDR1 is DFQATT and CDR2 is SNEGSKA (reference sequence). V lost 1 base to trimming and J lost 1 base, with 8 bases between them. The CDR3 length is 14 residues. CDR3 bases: TGCAGTGCTAGAGTAGGACGTTCCTACAATGAGCAGTTCTTC. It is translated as CSARVGRSYNEQFF.

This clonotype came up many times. The CDR3 bases are TGTGCCAGCATTGGCTTGGACAGGGGGAACACCGGGGAGCTGTTTTTT. It encodes CASIGLDRGNTGELFF. The gene calls are TRBV28 and TRBJ2-2; 9 bases fit TRBD1. Unmatched junction bases numbered 7, after V lost 7 bases and J lost 1 base. Germline values: CDR1 MDHEN, CDR2 SYDVKM. The CDR3 consists of 16 residues.

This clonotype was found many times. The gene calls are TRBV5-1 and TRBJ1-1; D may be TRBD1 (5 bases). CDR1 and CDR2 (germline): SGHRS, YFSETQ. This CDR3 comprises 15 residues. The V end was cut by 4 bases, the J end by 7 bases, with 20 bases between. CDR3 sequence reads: CASSKSTGRDFEAFF. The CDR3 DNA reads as TGCGCCAGCAGCAAATCGACCGGCAGGGATTTTGAAGCTTTCTTT.